One and the same sample provided the 9 T cell receptor beta chains below, sequenced in a study of cytomegalovirus exposure and HLA in healthy donors. The PCR had 60 Vbeta and 13 Jbeta primers. The data were produced by immunoSEQ multiplex PCR, yet TCRdb's version contains in-frame clones alone and is incomplete. The table shows 100,000 to 140,000 clones, with 81% occurring only once. The sequencing input was PBMCs. These receptors were taken from a young man in good health and CMV-seronegative.

This chain connects TRBV5-1 to TRBJ2-7, with TRBD2 matching over 13 bases. Trimming took 6 bases from V and 0 from J; bases not matched to a gene: 6. The CDR3 covers 16 residues. CDR1 SGHRS and CDR2 YFSETQ come from the germline V gene. In nucleotides, the CDR3 is TGCGCCAGCAAGGGGACTAGCGGGACTAGCTCCTACGAGCAGTACTTC. Its protein is CASKGTSGTSSYEQYF.

The J gene is TRBJ2-3, the V gene TRBV30, with 10 bases identical to TRBD2. V shed 0 bases, J shed 4 bases, and the junction held 7 bases outside the gene matches. The CDR3 is 16 residues long. Germline CDR1 reads GTSNPN; CDR2 reads SVGIG (reference sequence). CDR3 sequence (DNA): TGTGCCTGGAGTGTAGTAGCGGGGGGCAGGGCAGATACGCAGTATTTT. It is translated as CAWSVVAGGRADTQYF.

J is TRBJ1-6 and V is TRBV28; tentative D call: TRBD1 (6 bases). CDR3 size: 15 residues. Germline CDR1 is MDHEN and CDR2 is SYDVKM. The V and J ends lost 6 bases and 7 bases respectively, with 16 bases between them. CDR3 nucleotides: TGTGCCAGCAGAAGTGGGGGACAACGGAATTCACCCCTCCACTTT. Amino acid sequence: CASRSGGQRNSPLHF.

The V call is TRBV7-9, the J call TRBJ1-6, with TRBD1 identical over 7 bases. Unmatched junction bases numbered 6, after V lost 5 bases and J lost 8 bases. This CDR3 contains 14 residues. The germline CDR1 and CDR2 sequences are SEHNR and FQNEAQ (reference sequence). CDR3 protein: CASSRQGRDSPLHF. The CDR3 DNA sequence: TGTGCCAGCAGCAGACAGGGTAGGGATTCACCCCTCCACTTT.

The J gene is TRBJ2-5, the V gene TRBV6-5; no firm D call. Trimming left V 2 bases short and J 4 bases short, with 5 bases between. The CDR3 is 12 amino acids. Germline-derived CDR1 and CDR2 are MNHEY and SVGAGI. CDR3 region: CASSYPSETQYF. CDR3 sequence (DNA): TGTGCCAGCAGTTACCCATCAGAGACCCAGTACTTC.

This clone appeared once. The chain recombines TRBV28 with TRBJ2-7; 7 bases match TRBD2. This CDR3 comprises 13 residues. Germline V gives CDR1 MDHEN, CDR2 SYDVKM. The J segment lost 1 base and the V segment lost 9 bases, leaving 6 bases of the junction unmatched. This CDR3 is CASLGTTSYEQYF. CDR3 bases: TGTGCCAGTTTAGGGACTACGTCCTACGAGCAGTACTTC.

Only a few counts were recorded for this clone. This sequence joins TRBV6-1 and TRBJ1-6; 9 bases fit TRBD1. V was clipped by 8 bases and J by 6 bases; unmatched bases: 2. CDR3 size: 13 residues. Germline-derived CDR1 and CDR2 are MNHNS and SASEGT. CDR3 sequence (DNA): TGTGCCAGCCGGACAGGGGTTAATTCACCCCTCCACTTT. It translates to CASRTGVNSPLHF.

This clone has just a few counts. V usage is TRBV7-9 and J usage is TRBJ2-7, with 9 bases lining up with TRBD2. Trimming at V came to 6 bases and at J to 7 bases, leaving 13 bases not matched to a gene. Germline V gene lookup returns CDR1 SEHNR and CDR2 FQNEAQ (reference sequence). The CDR3 covers 15 residues. The CDR3 here is CASSLRSGTSPEQYF. CDR3 coding DNA: TGTGCCAGCAGTCTCCGCTCCGGGACTAGCCCTGAGCAGTACTTC.

In this sample, this clone turned up a few times. V and J are TRBV5-4 and TRBJ2-4; D may be TRBD1 (5 bases). The V gene lost 3 bases and the J gene lost 6 bases, with 10 bases spanning the gap. This CDR3 is 13 amino acids long. CDR1 is SGHNT, CDR2 YYREEE, per germline (reference sequence). The CDR3 is CASSSQVRNIQYF. The CDR3 DNA sequence: TGTGCCAGCAGCTCACAGGTCCGAAACATTCAGTACTTC.